This passage covers 5 T cell receptor beta chains from one sample sequenced in a study of monozygotic twins with inflammatory bowel disease. From the 5' RACE reads, TCRdb lists one entry per CDR3 protein and no DNA. The table gives about 380,000 distinct CDR3 sequences; the top ten clones make up 2.5% to 3% of it. Sample: blood. All receptors derive from a human donor with ulcerative colitis or Crohn's disease, or a healthy co-twin of an affected twin (not recorded which).

V usage is TRBV11-1 and J usage is TRBJ2-5; absent DNA, TCRdb's TRBD1 call cannot be checked. The CDR3 has 18 residues. Germline V gene lookup returns CDR1 SGHAT and CDR2 FQDESV (reference sequence). The CDR3 spells CASSSPGQGQEGQETQYF.

The chain has TRBV5-1 and TRBJ2-4. The length of the CDR3 is 14 residues. Germline V gene lookup returns CDR1 SGHRS and CDR2 YFSETQ. The chain's CDR3 is CASSVAGNGDIQYF.

CDR3: CSAGGQLGQQYF. The V and J genes are TRBV20-1 and TRBJ2-7; there is no DNA to check the TCRdb D call of TRBD1. The CDR3 is 12 residues long. From germline, CDR1 is DFQATT and CDR2 SNEGSKA (reference sequence).

V and J are TRBV7-9 and TRBJ1-2. Germline CDR1 and CDR2: SEHNR and FQNEAQ (reference sequence). This CDR3 region has 13 residues. CDR3 protein: CASSLQGHRSYTF.

The chain has TRBV27 and TRBJ2-3; with no DNA, the TCRdb D assignment of TRBD1 cannot be verified. The CDR3 is 15 residues long. Germline V lookup: CDR1 MNHEY, CDR2 SMNVEV (reference sequence). The CDR3 reads CASRPGRGARDTQYF.